Following are 20 T cell receptor beta chains from one sample sequenced in a study of shared T cell receptors in the human thymus. Repertoires were generated with immunoSEQ multiplex PCR, while TCRdb's copy carries only in-frame clones and drops some. The sample records some 720,000 clones, roughly 90% being singletons. The data were also submitted as part of a second study, on human thymus T cells.

Source material: thymocytes. All receptors derive from a boy in the first two years of life with a congenital heart defect.

The chain recombines TRBV14 with TRBJ2-3; perhaps TRBD2 as D (5 bases). The CDR3 extends over 16 amino acids. Per germline, CDR1 SGHDN and CDR2 FVKESK. V was cut by 3 bases and J by 0 bases, with 13 bases left in between. CDR3 region: CASSHSSGASTDTQYF. CDR3 DNA sequence: TGTGCCAGCAGCCACTCGAGCGGAGCTAGCACAGATACGCAGTATTTT.

V is TRBV9 and J is TRBJ2-7; D possibly corresponds to TRBD2 (7 bases). Trimming pared 8 bases from V and 6 bases from J, leaving 18 bases between. CDR3 length: 13 residues. CDR1 SGDLS and CDR2 YYNGEE come from the germline V gene. CDR3 nucleotide sequence: TGTGCCAGTGGGGGGGAGGGGGTTCCCGAGCAGTACTTC. Protein sequence: CASGGEGVPEQYF.

The J gene is TRBJ1-3, the V gene TRBV7-8, with D tentatively TRBD1 (5 bases). Germline CDR1 is SGHVS and CDR2 is FQNEAQ. The CDR3 covers 16 residues. Trimming removed 5 bases from V and 0 bases from J, with 14 bases in between. The CDR3, as DNA: TGTGCCAGCAGCCTCAGACAGCCGAACTCTGGAAACACCATATATTTT. Its protein product is CASSLRQPNSGNTIYF.

The chain is built from TRBV9 and TRBJ1-4; possibly TRBD1 for D (6 bases). The V gene's germline CDR1 is SGDLS and CDR2 YYNGEE. Between the trimmed V and J ends, which lost 2 bases and 10 bases, there was a span of 18 bases. The CDR3 has 15 amino acids. The CDR3 here is CASSVYGTPDGKLFF. The CDR3 nucleotides read TGTGCCAGCAGCGTTTATGGGACACCCGACGGAAAACTGTTTTTT.

V and J are TRBV11-2 and TRBJ2-7; TRBD2 might be the D (5 bases). The V gene lost 7 bases and the J gene lost 2 bases, with 12 bases spanning the gap. This CDR3 is 13 amino acids long. The V gene's germline CDR1 is SGHAT and CDR2 FQNNGV. The DNA for the CDR3 is TGTGCCAGCACCCCGGAGGATCCCTACGAGCAGTACTTC. Protein sequence: CASTPEDPYEQYF.

This chain connects TRBV15 to TRBJ2-7; 8 bases match TRBD1. The CDR3 is 15 amino acids. The V and J ends lost 5 bases and 1 base, in that order; junction bases with no gene match: 7. The germline CDR1 and CDR2 sequences are LNHNV and YYDKDF (reference sequence). CDR3 nucleotide sequence: TGTGCCACCAGCCCCGGACAGGGTGTGTCCTACGAGCAGTACTTC. Translating gives CATSPGQGVSYEQYF.

The V and J genes are TRBV5-1 and TRBJ2-3; 11 nucleotides agree with TRBD2. Per the germline V gene, CDR1 is SGHRS and CDR2 is YFSETQ. The CDR3 covers 16 residues. The ends lost 3 bases at V and 5 bases at J; junction bases unmatched: 8. The CDR3 sequence: CASSSKLAGEQDTQYF. The CDR3 DNA follows: TGCGCCAGCAGCTCAAAACTAGCGGGAGAACAAGATACGCAGTATTTT.

This chain links TRBV19 with TRBJ2-2; a weak D match, TRBD1 (5 bases). The germline CDR1 and CDR2 sequences are LNHDA and SQIVND (reference sequence). The CDR3 runs 14 residues. V lost 5 bases and J 3 bases, leaving 10 bases between the germline ends. CDR3 protein: CASSLTEYTGELFF. DNA for the CDR3: TGTGCCAGTAGTCTGACAGAATACACCGGGGAGCTGTTTTTT.

A single count supports this clone. The chain recombines TRBV5-4 with TRBJ2-7; 8 nucleotides agree with TRBD2. There are 18 residues in the CDR3. The V and J ends lost 3 bases and 2 bases, in that order; junction bases with no gene match: 16. Germline assignment: CDR1 SGHNT and CDR2 YYREEE (reference sequence). CDR3 coding DNA: TGTGCCAGCAGCTCGGGGGGGGCTAGCGGCCTGAGACCCTACGAGCAGTACTTC. Protein: CASSSGGASGLRPYEQYF.

V gene TRBV19 combines with J gene TRBJ2-7, with TRBD2 identical over 7 bases. With V trimmed by 2 bases and J by 4 bases, 11 bases remained unmatched. The germline V gene encodes CDR1 LNHDA and CDR2 SQIVND (reference sequence). The CDR3 extends over 16 amino acids. CDR3 in DNA: TGTGCCAGTAGTATAATGGGTGGCCTAGCGGTTTACGAGCAGTACTTC. Its protein is CASSIMGGLAVYEQYF.

The V call is TRBV19, the J call TRBJ2-4, with 9 bases identical to TRBD1. This CDR3 is 14 amino acids long. Trimming cost V 5 bases and J 4 bases; bases outside gene matches: 3. Germline values: CDR1 LNHDA, CDR2 SQIVND (reference sequence). CDR3 DNA: TGTGCCAGTAGTTCCGACAGGGGGAAAAACATTCAGTACTTC. It translates to CASSSDRGKNIQYF.

This chain uses TRBV5-4 with TRBJ2-1; no clear D gene. This CDR3 region has 11 residues. Between the trimmed V and J ends, which lost 0 bases and 14 bases, there was a span of 9 bases. Germline values: CDR1 SGHNT, CDR2 YYREEE (reference sequence). The CDR3 nucleotides read TGTGCCAGCAGCTTGGCCAGCAGCGAGTTCTTC. Protein: CASSLASSEFF. The whole variable domain, remainder taken from reference TRBV5-4 and TRBJ2-1, is ETGVTQSPTHLIKTRGQQVTLRCSSQSGHNTVSWYQQALGQGPQFIFQYYREEENGRGNFPPRFSGLQFPNYSSELNVNALELDDSALYLCASSLASSEFFGPGTRLTVL.

Note on this clone: The conserved closing phenylalanine or tryptophan is absent in this CDR3, likely reflecting a read error. The V gene is TRBV27, the J gene TRBJ1-5; maybe TRBD1 (5 bases). Germline V gene data show CDR1 as MNHEY and CDR2 as SMNVEV (reference sequence). Trimming stripped 8 bases from V and 2 bases from J, with 10 bases between. The CDR3 is 13 residues long. The CDR3 region is CASGGLGNQPQHC. CDR3 DNA sequence: TGTGCCAGCGGGGGACTGGGCAATCAGCCCCAGCATTGT.

The gene calls are TRBV28 and TRBJ2-3; TRBD2 aligns across 16 bases. The CDR3 contains 18 residues. Germline CDR1 is MDHEN and CDR2 is SYDVKM. V was clipped by 6 bases and J by 5 bases; unmatched bases: 11. DNA for the CDR3: TGTGCCAGCAGCCCCGGGACTAGCGGGAGGGCCCGTCGAGATACGCAGTATTTT. Translating gives CASSPGTSGRARRDTQYF.

V usage is TRBV10-3 and J usage is TRBJ1-3; 8 nucleotides agree with TRBD1. J lost 0 bases, V lost 0 bases, and 10 bases had no gene match. This CDR3 has 19 residues. Germline V gene lookup returns CDR1 ENHRY and CDR2 SYGVKD. CDR3 nucleotides: TGTGCCATCAGTGAGTCGATTCCCGGGACAGGCCACTCTGGAAACACCATATATTTT. The encoded protein is CAISESIPGTGHSGNTIYF.

The chain uses TRBV27 and TRBJ2-7, with D perhaps matching TRBD1 (6 bases). Germline V gene lookup returns CDR1 MNHEY and CDR2 SMNVEV (reference sequence). V lost 6 bases and J lost 0, with 18 bases in between. The CDR3 is 16 residues long. CDR3 amino acids: CASSLTGEASSYEQYF. DNA for the CDR3: TGTGCCAGCAGCCTGACAGGTGAGGCAAGCTCCTACGAGCAGTACTTC.

This chain connects TRBV15 to TRBJ2-1, with no clear D. Germline CDR1 LNHNV, CDR2 YYDKDF (reference sequence). Trimming removed 5 bases from V and 4 bases from J, with 3 bases in between. CDR3 length equals 11 residues. The CDR3 bases are TGTGCCACCAGCCTTTACAATGAGCAGTTCTTC. Its protein product is CATSLYNEQFF.

This clone appeared a few times. J is TRBJ1-4 and V is TRBV11-2; D ambiguous. CDR1 and CDR2 from the germline V gene are SGHAT and FQNNGV. The CDR3 runs 13 residues. V dropped 7 bases and J dropped 8 bases, with 14 bases sitting between them. In DNA form, the CDR3 reads TGTGCCAGCACCTGGATGGGCTGGGAAAAACTGTTTTTT. It yields the protein CASTWMGWEKLFF.

This clone was counted a few times. The V gene is TRBV6-5, the J gene TRBJ2-1; TRBD2 matches at 12 bases. V lost 7 bases, J lost 6 bases, and 7 bases stayed unmatched. Germline V CDR1 and CDR2: MNHEY, SVGAGI. The CDR3 is made up of 15 amino acids. CDR3 sequence (DNA): TGTGCCAGCAAACTAGCGGGAGGTCAGGGCAATGAGCAGTTCTTC. Residues: CASKLAGGQGNEQFF.

The rearrangement links TRBV30 to TRBJ1-5; 9 bases map to TRBD1. V lost 0 bases to trimming and J lost 7 bases; unmatched junction nucleotides: 7. Germline V gene data show CDR1 as GTSNPN and CDR2 as SVGIG (reference sequence). This CDR3 is built from 15 residues. CDR3 DNA sequence: TGTGCCTGGAGTGTACCAAACAGGGGGCAACAGCCCCAGCATTTT. Protein sequence: CAWSVPNRGQQPQHF.